The 28 T cell receptor beta chains presented below share a single source sample, sequenced in a study of cytomegalovirus exposure and HLA in healthy donors. It was with 60 Vbeta and 13 Jbeta primers that the PCR ran. Measured with immunoSEQ multiplex PCR; TCRdb has only the in-frame clones, and not every one. The data contain about 160,000 clones, around three quarters of them seen just once; the ten biggest clones take up less than 2.5%. Sequenced input: PBMCs. The receptor set was obtained from a middle-aged man in good health and CMV-seropositive.

This clone turned up a few times. V is TRBV7-9 and J is TRBJ1-1; D might be TRBD1 (5 bases). Germline lookup yields CDR1 SEHNR and CDR2 FQNEAQ (reference sequence). The CDR3 totals 15 residues. Trimming shortened V by 1 base and J by 4 bases, and 13 bases separated the two germline ends. The CDR3 spells CASSLVVRGTTEAFF. The CDR3 nucleotides are TGTGCCAGCAGCTTAGTAGTGCGGGGGACCACTGAAGCTTTCTTT.

The chain links TRBV19 to TRBJ2-2; TRBD2 might be the D (7 bases). Germline values: CDR1 LNHDA, CDR2 SQIVND (reference sequence). The CDR3 is 13 amino acids. The V end lost 6 bases, the J end lost 4 bases, and 9 bases lay between the germline ends. CDR3 nucleotide sequence: TGTGCCAGTAGGGGAGGGGGCACCGGGGAGCTGTTTTTT. Translating gives CASRGGGTGELFF. Variable domain in full (rest from reference TRBV19 and TRBJ2-2): DGGITQSPKYLFRKEGQNVTLSCEQNLNHDAMYWYRQDPGQGLRLIYYSQIVNDFQKGDIAEGYSVSREKKESFPLTVTSAQKNPTAFYLCASRGGGTGELFFGEGSRLTVL.

The count of this clone is one. This sequence joins TRBV29-1 and TRBJ2-1; 10 bases are shared with TRBD2. The CDR3 has 17 residues. The V gene's germline CDR1 is SQVTM and CDR2 ANQGSEA. V lost 1 base and J lost 3; bases outside the gene matches: 9. CDR3 protein: CSVEGQRGGQNYNEQFF. The CDR3 nucleotides are TGCAGCGTTGAAGGCCAGCGGGGGGGACAGAACTACAATGAGCAGTTCTTC.

This clone turned up a few times. V gene TRBV18 combines with J gene TRBJ1-1; D is perhaps TRBD1 (6 bases). From germline, CDR1 is KGHSH and CDR2 LQKENI. V was clipped by 4 bases and J by 5 bases, with 11 bases between them. This CDR3 comprises 13 residues. The CDR3 DNA reads TGTGCCAGCTCACTAGGGGGGGAAACTGAAGCTTTCTTT. Residues: CASSLGGETEAFF.

This chain connects TRBV7-6 to TRBJ2-3, with 7 bases fitting TRBD2. The CDR3 covers 17 residues. The V segment lost 2 bases and the J segment 2 bases; nucleotides outside the gene matches: 10. The germline CDR1 and CDR2 sequences are SGHVS and FNYEAQ. CDR3 nucleotides: TGTGCCAGCAGCTTAAACCCCTACGGGGGGTCCACAGATACGCAGTATTTT. It is translated as CASSLNPYGGSTDTQYF.

The chain links TRBV19 to TRBJ2-3, with 10 bases that match TRBD1. Losses at the gene ends were 4 bases for V and 2 bases for J; bases not matched to a gene: 6. In germline, CDR1 is LNHDA, CDR2 SQIVND (reference sequence). CDR3 length: 16 residues. For the CDR3, the DNA is TGTGCCAGTAGTACGATCGGGACAGGGGACACAGATACGCAGTATTTT. This sequence encodes CASSTIGTGDTDTQYF.

The rearrangement joins TRBV11-2 to TRBJ1-6, with TRBD1 identical over 7 bases. This CDR3 spans 15 amino acids. V was clipped by 5 bases and J by 6 bases; unmatched bases: 7. Germline V gives CDR1 SGHAT, CDR2 FQNNGV. The CDR3 reads CASSLTTGFNSPLHF. The CDR3 coding sequence is TGTGCCAGCAGCCTGACGACAGGGTTTAATTCACCCCTCCACTTT.

This chain uses TRBV7-2 with TRBJ1-4; maybe TRBD1 (5 bases). The germline V gene encodes CDR1 SGHTA and CDR2 FQGNSA. The CDR3 is 16 amino acids. Trimming removed 2 bases at V and 8 bases at J, with 18 bases between. CDR3 sequence (DNA): TGTGCCAGCAGCTTAAGCAGGGAGGGGTTTAGGGAAAAACTGTTTTTT. The encoded protein is CASSLSREGFREKLFF.

The chain couples TRBV28 to TRBJ1-1; tentative D call: TRBD1 (6 bases). V lost 4 bases and J lost 1, with 16 bases in between. The length of the CDR3 is 16 residues. Germline-derived CDR1 and CDR2 are MDHEN and SYDVKM. CDR3 coding DNA: TGTGCCAGCAGTTCCCTCACGACAGGCGGGAACACTGAAGCTTTCTTT. It specifies CASSSLTTGGNTEAFF.

The J gene is TRBJ2-3, the V gene TRBV5-1; 8 bases match TRBD1. Trimming took 4 bases from V and 5 from J; bases not matched to a gene: 9. The germline V gene encodes CDR1 SGHRS and CDR2 YFSETQ. The CDR3 consists of 15 residues. The CDR3 protein is CASSDDRGSKDTQYF. CDR3 nucleotide sequence: TGCGCCAGCAGCGACGACAGGGGATCAAAAGATACGCAGTATTTT.

This rearrangement joins TRBV28 to TRBJ1-6, with D uncertain. V was cut by 5 bases and J by 7 bases, with 6 bases left in between. The CDR3 is 12 residues long. Germline CDR1 MDHEN, CDR2 SYDVKM. CDR3: CASSLRNSPLHF. CDR3 nucleotides: TGTGCCAGCAGTCTGAGGAATTCACCCCTCCACTTT.

The chain links TRBV5-4 to TRBJ2-3; TRBD2 agrees at 10 bases. Germline CDR1 and CDR2: SGHNT and YYREEE (reference sequence). This CDR3 has 16 amino acids. Trimming at V came to 5 bases and at J to 5 bases, leaving 11 bases not matched to a gene. DNA of the CDR3: TGTGCCAGCAGACCGAGAGCGGGGGGGATAGGAGATACGCAGTATTTT. Its protein is CASRPRAGGIGDTQYF.

This sequence joins TRBV20-1 and TRBJ2-5, with a weak D call TRBD1 (6 bases). This CDR3 region has 11 residues. Trimming left V 8 bases short and J 7 bases short, with 14 bases between. Germline V gene lookup returns CDR1 DFQATT and CDR2 SNEGSKA (reference sequence). CDR3 in amino acids: CSTEGVGTQYF. CDR3 sequence (DNA): TGCAGTACCGAGGGGGTTGGGACCCAGTACTTC.

The chain combines TRBV19 with TRBJ2-7; D gene ambiguous. This CDR3 contains 14 residues. Looked up from germline, CDR1 is LNHDA and CDR2 is SQIVND (reference sequence). Trimming took off 3 bases at V and 7 bases at J, with 16 bases between the two ends. As DNA, the CDR3 is TGTGCCAGTAGTATCTCCCTCCAGTTGTGGGAGCAGTACTTC. Translated: CASSISLQLWEQYF.

The V call is TRBV9, the J call TRBJ2-3; 7 positions agree with TRBD1. The CDR3 is made up of 15 amino acids. Germline V lookup: CDR1 SGDLS, CDR2 YYNGEE. With V trimmed by 3 bases and J by 1 base, 5 bases remained unmatched. The CDR3, as DNA: TGTGCCAGCAGCGCTAGGGGGCAGGGCACAGATACGCAGTATTTT. It is translated as CASSARGQGTDTQYF.

This clone has just one count. This sequence joins TRBV6-4 and TRBJ1-2; a possible D gene is TRBD1 (5 bases). CDR3 length: 14 residues. Looked up from germline, CDR1 is MRHNA and CDR2 is SNTAGT. The V and J ends lost 6 bases and 0 bases respectively, with 11 bases between them. The CDR3 bases are TGTGCCAGCAGCGCGGGACCGACTAACTATGGCTACACCTTC. Its protein is CASSAGPTNYGYTF.

The genes are TRBV7-8 and TRBJ2-6; D may be TRBD1 (6 bases). This CDR3 has 15 amino acids. CDR1 and CDR2 from the germline V gene are SGHVS and FQNEAQ. V lost 5 bases to trimming and J lost 0 bases, with 8 bases between them. CDR3: CASSQQGSGANVLTF. The CDR3 region has the DNA TGTGCCAGCAGCCAACAGGGCTCTGGGGCCAACGTCCTGACTTTC.

The chain couples TRBV18 to TRBJ1-1; D may be TRBD1 (6 bases). Germline-derived CDR1 and CDR2 are KGHSH and LQKENI. Trimming removed 6 bases at V and 0 bases at J, with 14 bases between. The CDR3 is made up of 15 amino acids. In DNA form, the CDR3 reads TGTGCCAGCTCTCGGACAGAAGGCATGAACACTGAAGCTTTCTTT. Protein product: CASSRTEGMNTEAFF.

This clone has a count of ten or more. The V call is TRBV7-6, the J call TRBJ2-3; D is undetermined. Germline CDR1 reads SGHVS; CDR2 reads FNYEAQ. The CDR3 has 14 residues. V shed 2 bases and J shed 3 bases, with 9 bases lying between them. Written as DNA, the CDR3 is TGTGCCAGCAGCTTAACCCAGTCAACAGATACGCAGTATTTT. This codes for CASSLTQSTDTQYF.

The chain is built from TRBV7-2 and TRBJ1-1, with TRBD1 as a possible D gene (6 bases). This CDR3 contains 14 residues. V was shortened by 5 bases and J by 4 bases, with 14 bases between the two germline ends. Germline values: CDR1 SGHTA, CDR2 FQGNSA. The CDR3 loop reads CASSPLQGSTEAFF. The CDR3, as DNA: TGTGCCAGCAGCCCACTACAGGGCAGCACTGAAGCTTTCTTT.

CDR3 loop: CASSSRTGAASNTGELFF. The DNA for the CDR3 is TGTGCCAGCAGCTCCCGGACAGGCGCAGCTTCGAACACCGGGGAGCTGTTTTTT. The chain employs TRBV11-2 and TRBJ2-2, with 7 bases aligning to TRBD1. CDR1 is SGHAT, CDR2 FQNNGV, per germline. V was clipped by 4 bases and J by 0 bases; unmatched bases: 11. The CDR3 sequence is 18 residues long.

The rearrangement joins TRBV25-1 to TRBJ1-4; D is unresolved. V lost 1 base, J lost 5 bases, and 8 bases lay in between. CDR3 length: 14 amino acids. Germline-derived CDR1 and CDR2 are MGHDK and SYGVNS. CDR3 sequence (DNA): TGTGCCAGCAGTGAATTCGGCGGCAATGAAAAACTGTTTTTT. It is translated as CASSEFGGNEKLFF.

The genes are TRBV5-1 and TRBJ2-7, with D tentatively TRBD1 (6 bases). The CDR3 sequence is 17 residues long. The V and J ends lost 0 bases and 0 bases respectively, with 16 bases between them. Germline CDR1 reads SGHRS; CDR2 reads YFSETQ. CDR3 sequence (DNA): TGCGCCAGCAGCTTGGGGGGAATGGGGGCCAGCTCCTACGAGCAGTACTTC. This encodes CASSLGGMGASSYEQYF. The entire variable domain, with the rest obtained from reference TRBV5-1 and TRBJ2-7, is as follows: KAGVTQTPRYLIKTRGQQVTLSCSPISGHRSVSWYQQTPGQGLQFLFEYFSETQRNKGNFPGRFSGRQFSNSRSEMNVSTLELGDSALYLCASSLGGMGASSYEQYFGPGTRLTVT.

This clone has more than one count but fewer than ten. The chain has TRBV5-6 and TRBJ2-4; TRBD2 is a possible D gene (6 bases). Trimming left V 2 bases short and J 1 base short, with 13 bases between. This CDR3 is built from 16 residues. Germline CDR1 is SGHDT and CDR2 is YYEEEE. The CDR3 region has the DNA TGTGCCAGCAGCTTTCGGGGGACGGGGGCCAAAAACATTCAGTACTTC. This gives the protein CASSFRGTGAKNIQYF.

This clone has more than one count but fewer than ten. V is TRBV15 and J is TRBJ1-5; tentatively, D is TRBD1 (5 bases). Germline lookup yields CDR1 LNHNV and CDR2 YYDKDF (reference sequence). V was cut by 5 bases and J by 1 base, with 12 bases left in between. The length of the CDR3 is 15 residues. The CDR3 nucleotides are TGTGCCACCAGCCCTACGGAGGGGAGCAATCAGCCCCAGCATTTT. Encoded protein: CATSPTEGSNQPQHF.

V and J are TRBV2 and TRBJ2-7; possible D gene TRBD1, 6 bases. In germline, CDR1 is SNHLY, CDR2 FYNNEI. The CDR3 is 14 amino acids. V lost 5 bases, J lost 3 bases, and 14 bases lay in between. The CDR3 DNA is TGTGCCAGCAGTTCGGACAGCGCGGGCTACGAGCAGTACTTC. This codes for CASSSDSAGYEQYF. Full variable domain (rest looked up from reference TRBV2 and TRBJ2-7): EPEVTQTPSHQVTQMGQEVILRCVPISNHLYFYWYRQILGQKVEFLVSFYNNEISEKSEIFDDQFSVERPDGSNFTLKIRSTKLEDSAMYFCASSSDSAGYEQYFGPGTRLTVT.

This chain connects TRBV6-1 to TRBJ2-1; TRBD2 matches 8 bases. From germline, CDR1 is MNHNS and CDR2 SASEGT. Trimming at V came to 6 bases and at J to 5 bases, leaving 3 bases not matched to a gene. CDR3 length equals 13 residues. CDR3 DNA: TGTGCCAGCAGCGGGGGGGCTCACAATGAGCAGTTCTTC. Amino acids: CASSGGAHNEQFF.

The V and J genes are TRBV6-5 and TRBJ1-2, with 7 bases matching TRBD1. This CDR3 is 16 amino acids long. After removal of 0 bases from V and 5 bases from J, the junction contained 9 bases not matched to a gene. The germline V gene has CDR1 MNHEY and CDR2 SVGAGI. Here the CDR3 reads CASSYSGTVTSYGYTF. CDR3 nucleotide sequence: TGTGCCAGCAGTTACTCGGGGACAGTCACATCTTATGGCTACACCTTC.